What follows are 13 T cell receptor beta chains derived from one specimen sequenced in a study of T cell responses to AZD1222 COVID-19 vaccine. The method was immunoSEQ multiplex PCR; TCRdb's version includes in-frame clones alone and lacks a portion of them. This sample has 130,000 to 150,000 clones; more than 70% occur once, and the top ten carry 2% to 2.5%. Sequencing was performed on peripheral blood, taken on day 0 of AZD1222 vaccination. These receptors were obtained from an adult in good health.

V is TRBV18 and J is TRBJ2-3, with a possible D match to TRBD2 (5 bases). The germline CDR1 and CDR2 sequences are KGHSH and LQKENI. The CDR3 covers 17 residues. The germline V and J ends were trimmed by 1 base and 0 bases, with 14 bases remaining between them. The CDR3 nucleotides read TGTGCCAGCTCACCACTCTCTTCTCGGACTAGCACAGATACGCAGTATTTT. It encodes CASSPLSSRTSTDTQYF.

The CDR3 protein is CASSHRDRGHGYTF. CDR3 sequence (DNA): TGTGCCAGCTCACACAGGGACAGGGGGCATGGCTACACCTTC. The chain combines TRBV18 with TRBJ1-2, with 12 bases aligning to TRBD1. The CDR3 loop spans 14 amino acids. CDR1 is KGHSH and CDR2 is LQKENI in the germline V gene. J was trimmed by 6 bases and V by 4 bases; bases with no gene match: 3. The full variable domain, completed using reference TRBV18 and TRBJ1-2, is NAGVMQNPRHLVRRRGQEARLRCSPMKGHSHVYWYRQLPEEGLKFMVYLQKENIIDESGMPKERFSAEFPKEGPSILRIQQVVRGDSAAYFCASSHRDRGHGYTFGSGTRLTVV.

The chain uses TRBV6-5 and TRBJ2-3; D is undetermined. This CDR3 has 14 amino acids. Per germline, CDR1 MNHEY and CDR2 SVGAGI. V was cut by 6 bases and J by 1 base, with 11 bases left in between. CDR3 sequence reads: CASSLKSGTDTQYF. The CDR3 DNA reads as TGTGCCAGCAGCCTGAAATCAGGCACAGATACGCAGTATTTT.

The CDR3 nucleotides read TGTGCCAGCAGCGTAGCCGGGACTGAGCTTGAGCAGTTCTTC. It is translated as CASSVAGTELEQFF. The chain joins TRBV9 to TRBJ2-1; possibly TRBD2 for D (6 bases). The V gene's germline CDR1 is SGDLS and CDR2 YYNGEE. CDR3 length: 14 residues. Trimming took off 0 bases at V and 9 bases at J, with 13 bases between the two ends.

The chain recombines TRBV7-9 with TRBJ1-1; weak D call: TRBD1 (5 bases). The CDR3 covers 13 residues. The germline V and J ends were trimmed by 1 base and 5 bases, with 8 bases remaining between them. CDR1 SEHNR and CDR2 FQNEAQ come from the germline V gene (reference sequence). CDR3 region: CASSLEGRTEAFF. The CDR3 DNA sequence: TGTGCCAGCAGCTTAGAGGGACGGACTGAAGCTTTCTTT.

The rearrangement links TRBV7-8 to TRBJ2-5; a weak D match, TRBD1 (6 bases). The CDR3 totals 15 residues. Trimming stripped 2 bases from V and 5 bases from J, with 15 bases between. Germline assignment: CDR1 SGHVS and CDR2 FQNEAQ. This CDR3 is CASSLYGNRAETQYF. The DNA for the CDR3 is TGTGCCAGCAGCTTATACGGGAACAGGGCCGAGACCCAGTACTTC.

The rearrangement joins TRBV2 to TRBJ1-1; D is undetermined. The germline V and J ends were trimmed by 7 bases and 4 bases, with 16 bases remaining between them. This CDR3 contains 14 residues. Germline V lookup: CDR1 SNHLY, CDR2 FYNNEI. The CDR3 loop is CASTDSRPVTEAFF. DNA for the CDR3: TGTGCCAGCACCGATTCCCGACCAGTCACTGAAGCTTTCTTT. Using reference TRBV2 and TRBJ1-1 for the parts outside the CDR3, the full variable domain is EPEVTQTPSHQVTQMGQEVILRCVPISNHLYFYWYRQILGQKVEFLVSFYNNEISEKSEIFDDQFSVERPDGSNFTLKIRSTKLEDSAMYFCASTDSRPVTEAFFGQGTRLTVV.

The chain uses TRBV6-5 and TRBJ1-6, with 9 positions matching TRBD1. The junction had 4 bases not matched to a gene; V was cut back by 6 bases and J by 7 bases. The CDR3 extends over 14 amino acids. The germline V gene encodes CDR1 MNHEY and CDR2 SVGAGI. DNA of the CDR3: TGTGCCAGCAGGGGGACAGGGTGGAATTCACCCCTCCACTTT. Amino acids: CASRGTGWNSPLHF.

The genes are TRBV9 and TRBJ1-2; a possible D gene is TRBD1 (6 bases). CDR1 is SGDLS and CDR2 is YYNGEE in the germline V gene. The V gene lost 3 bases and the J gene lost 5 bases, with 17 bases spanning the gap. This CDR3 comprises 15 residues. CDR3 amino acids: CASSGRAGQGYGYTF. Written as DNA, the CDR3 is TGTGCCAGCAGCGGTAGGGCAGGCCAGGGGTATGGCTACACCTTC.

The V and J genes are TRBV5-1 and TRBJ1-3; 7 nucleotides line up with TRBD1. This CDR3 spans 14 amino acids. The V gene end was trimmed by 4 bases and the J gene end by 2 bases; junction bases not matched to a gene: 3. CDR1 is SGHRS and CDR2 is YFSETQ in the germline V gene. The CDR3 region is CASSTTGAGNTIYF. CDR3 sequence (DNA): TGCGCCAGCAGCACTACAGGGGCTGGAAACACCATATATTTT. Full variable domain (rest looked up from reference TRBV5-1 and TRBJ1-3): KAGVTQTPRYLIKTRGQQVTLSCSPISGHRSVSWYQQTPGQGLQFLFEYFSETQRNKGNFPGRFSGRQFSNSRSEMNVSTLELGDSALYLCASSTTGAGNTIYFGEGSWLTVV.

In this sample, this clone is large. J is TRBJ2-1 and V is TRBV6-4, with 10 bases lining up with TRBD2. The CDR3 contains 15 residues. V was pared by 2 bases and J by 6 bases, with 4 bases of the junction left unmatched. CDR1 MRHNA and CDR2 SNTAGT come from the germline V gene. The CDR3 protein is CASSDESSGGNEQFF. The CDR3 DNA is TGTGCCAGCAGTGACGAATCTAGCGGGGGCAATGAGCAGTTCTTC.

DNA of the CDR3: TGTGCCAGCAGGGAGTCCTACAATGAGCAGTTCTTC. It yields the protein CASRESYNEQFF. The chain carries TRBV28 and TRBJ2-1; D unclear. The CDR3 totals 12 residues. With 6 bases removed from V and 1 base from J, the gap between germline ends came to 4 bases. CDR1 is MDHEN and CDR2 is SYDVKM in the germline V gene.

V is TRBV6-5 and J is TRBJ1-2; 7 nucleotides agree with TRBD1. The CDR3 loop spans 12 amino acids. J gave up 6 bases and V 6 bases, and 4 bases lay outside the gene matches. The germline V gene has CDR1 MNHEY and CDR2 SVGAGI. Here the CDR3 DNA reads TGTGCCAGCAGCCGACAGGGCGATGGCTACACCTTC. As protein: CASSRQGDGYTF.